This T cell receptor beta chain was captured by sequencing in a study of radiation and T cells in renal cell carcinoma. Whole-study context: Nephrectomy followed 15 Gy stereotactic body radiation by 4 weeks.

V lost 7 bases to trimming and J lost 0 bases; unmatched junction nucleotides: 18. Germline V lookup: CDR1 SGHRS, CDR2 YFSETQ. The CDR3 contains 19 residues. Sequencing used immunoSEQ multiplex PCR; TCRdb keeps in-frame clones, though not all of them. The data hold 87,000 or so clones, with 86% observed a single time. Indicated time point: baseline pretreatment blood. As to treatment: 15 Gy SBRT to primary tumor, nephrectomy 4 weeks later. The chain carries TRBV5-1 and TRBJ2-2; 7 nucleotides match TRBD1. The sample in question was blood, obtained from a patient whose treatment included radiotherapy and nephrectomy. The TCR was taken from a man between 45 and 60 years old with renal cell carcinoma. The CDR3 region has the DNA TGCGCCAGCGCCCGACCGGGCAGGGGGTCATTCGCGAACACCGGGGAGCTGTTTTTT. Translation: CASARPGRGSFANTGELFF.